The entry below describes one T cell receptor beta chain. The entry originates in a study of T-cell memory formation after mild COVID-19. As for the study in general: TCR clusters were mostly confined to one donor each.

The germline CDR1 and CDR2 sequences are MNHEY and SVGEGT. V gave up 5 bases and J gave up 0 bases, with 17 bases separating them. This CDR3 comprises 17 residues. In TCRdb, the 5' RACE reads were re-called with MiXCR into one record per CDR3 protein. The sample includes over 500,000 distinct CDR3 sequences, approximately 15% of them seen just once. The receptor comes from an adult woman who had mild COVID-19 (a few samples of this study predate the infection). Cell type and time point are not known. J is TRBJ2-1 and V is TRBV6-2 or TRBV6-3; TRBD2 might be the D (6 bases). The sequenced sample was PBMCs or a T cell subset sorted from them (not recorded which). This CDR3 reads CASSPLPWEASYNEQFF. The CDR3 DNA follows: TGTGCCAGCAGTCCCCTCCCGTGGGAGGCCTCCTACAATGAGCAGTTCTTC.